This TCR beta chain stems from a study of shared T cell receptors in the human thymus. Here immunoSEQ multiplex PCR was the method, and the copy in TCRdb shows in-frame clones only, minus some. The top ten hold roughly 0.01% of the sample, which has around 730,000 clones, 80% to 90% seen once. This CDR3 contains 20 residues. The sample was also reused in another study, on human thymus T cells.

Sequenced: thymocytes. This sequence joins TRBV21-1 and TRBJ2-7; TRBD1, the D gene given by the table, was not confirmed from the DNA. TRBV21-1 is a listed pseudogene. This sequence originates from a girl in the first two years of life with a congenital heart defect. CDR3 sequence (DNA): TGTGCCAGCAGCAAACTTGCTCCCCCACAATCGTCCGTGATAACCTACGAGCAGTACTTC. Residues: CASSKLAPPQSSVITYEQYF.